The 20 T cell receptor beta chains listed next were all sequenced from one sample in a study of graft-versus-host responses after intestinal transplantation. Profiling relied on immunoSEQ multiplex PCR, and the TCRdb table lists in-frame clones only, not all of them. The sample holds approximately 110,000 clones; 90% to 95% are singletons and the top ten take less than 1.5%. Antigen specificity for these receptors is unknown. Here the sequenced sample was unstimulated CD8+ T cells sorted from spleen or lymph node cells, taken before transplant. These receptor sequences come from a human donor who was the organ donor for an intestinal transplant.

V gene TRBV19 combines with J gene TRBJ2-5; D not resolved. The better agreement between TRBJ2-7 and the DNA end casts doubt on the J call. This CDR3 is 13 amino acids long. Germline CDR1 LNHDA, CDR2 SQIVND (reference sequence). CDR3 amino acids: CASSILVRTEQYF. The CDR3 DNA reads TGTGCCAGTAGTATATTGGTAAGGACCGAGCAGTACTTC.

This chain uses TRBV4-1 with TRBJ1-1, with no clear D. V was cut by 5 bases and J by 4 bases, with 8 bases left in between. The CDR3 extends over 12 amino acids. CDR1 MGHRA and CDR2 YSYEKL come from the germline V gene. The CDR3 reads CASSGEGTEAFF. CDR3 DNA: TGCGCCAGCAGCGGGGAAGGCACTGAAGCTTTCTTT.

This chain joins TRBV29-1 and TRBJ1-2; D is perhaps TRBD1 (6 bases). The CDR3 extends over 12 amino acids. In germline, CDR1 is SQVTM, CDR2 ANQGSEA. Trimming took off 6 bases at V and 5 bases at J, with 13 bases between the two ends. The CDR3 reads CSVRAGEYGYTF. In nucleotides, the CDR3 is TGCAGCGTGAGGGCAGGGGAATATGGCTACACCTTC.

This chain links TRBV6-5 with TRBJ2-1, with TRBD1 matching over 8 bases. This CDR3 comprises 13 residues. Germline V CDR1 and CDR2: MNHEY, SVGAGI. The V gene end was trimmed by 5 bases and the J gene end by 8 bases; junction bases not matched to a gene: 5. CDR3 amino acids: CASSNGQGYEQFF. DNA of the CDR3: TGTGCCAGCAGTAACGGACAGGGCTATGAGCAGTTCTTC.

This chain joins TRBV15 and TRBJ1-4, with 7 bases aligning to TRBD1. There are 19 residues in the CDR3. Germline values: CDR1 LNHNV, CDR2 YYDKDF (reference sequence). The ends lost 4 bases at V and 12 bases at J; junction bases unmatched: 26. The CDR3 spells CATSTRVLGFKTGYGELFF. The CDR3 DNA follows: TGTGCCACCAGCACTCGAGTACTAGGGTTCAAGACAGGGTACGGTGAACTGTTTTTT.

This clone was observed a single time. The genes are TRBV28 and TRBJ1-6; possible D gene TRBD1, 5 bases. Deletions cut 6 bases from V and 4 bases from J, with 7 bases between. The CDR3 runs to 13 residues. Germline V CDR1 and CDR2: MDHEN, SYDVKM. The CDR3 loop reads CASSPGYNSPLHF. For the CDR3, the DNA is TGTGCCAGCAGCCCAGGGTATAATTCACCCCTCCACTTT.

This chain links TRBV9 with TRBJ2-2; D gene uncertain. V was shortened by 4 bases and J by 4 bases, with 5 bases between the two germline ends. The CDR3 extends over 12 amino acids. Germline lookup yields CDR1 SGDLS and CDR2 YYNGEE. CDR3 protein: CASSSGTGELFF. For the CDR3, the DNA is TGTGCCAGCAGCTCGGGCACCGGGGAGCTGTTTTTT.

The CDR3 is CASSTGTGYEQYF. CDR3 DNA sequence: TGTGCCAGCAGTACCGGGACAGGCTACGAGCAGTACTTC. The chain combines TRBV6-1 with TRBJ2-7; 8 bases line up with TRBD1. After removal of 5 bases from V and 3 bases from J, the junction contained 3 bases not matched to a gene. The CDR3 runs 13 residues. Germline CDR1 reads MNHNS; CDR2 reads SASEGT.

The sample holds one count of this clone. V usage is TRBV28 and J usage is TRBJ1-5; a weak D match, TRBD1 (5 bases). The CDR3 runs to 14 residues. Germline V gene data show CDR1 as MDHEN and CDR2 as SYDVKM. Trimming removed 8 bases at V and 10 bases at J, with 21 bases between. For the CDR3, the DNA is TGTGCCAGCGGGCAGGGCTGGGGAATCCTACCCCAGCATTTT. Translation gives CASGQGWGILPQHF. Supplemented by reference TRBV28 and TRBJ1-5, the full variable domain reads DVKVTQSSRYLVKRTGEKVFLECVQDMDHENMFWYRQDPGLGLRLIYFSYDVKMKEKGDIPEGYSVSREKKERFSLILESASTNQTSMYLCASGQGWGILPQHFGDGTRLSIL.

This chain uses TRBV9 with TRBJ2-7, with 8 positions matching TRBD1. Per germline, CDR1 SGDLS and CDR2 YYNGEE. The CDR3 consists of 15 residues. Trimming cost V 4 bases and J 2 bases; bases outside gene matches: 8. CDR3 DNA sequence: TGTGCCAGCAGCCCGAGACAGGGGACCCCCTACGAGCAGTACTTC. Translated, it gives CASSPRQGTPYEQYF.

The chain carries TRBV5-6 and TRBJ2-5, with D tentatively TRBD2 (5 bases). The CDR3 runs to 13 residues. V shed 3 bases and J shed 5 bases, with 11 bases lying between them. Germline values: CDR1 SGHDT, CDR2 YYEEEE. The CDR3 nucleotides are TGTGCCAGCAGCTACGAGGGTTGGGAGACCCAGTACTTC. Its translation is CASSYEGWETQYF.

This chain uses TRBV6-6 with TRBJ2-3; the D is unclear. Trimming stripped 5 bases from V and 2 bases from J, with 8 bases between. There are 13 residues in the CDR3. Germline-derived CDR1 and CDR2 are MNHNY and SVGAGI (reference sequence). CDR3 residues: CASSISDTDTQYF. CDR3 sequence (DNA): TGTGCCAGCAGTATATCAGACACAGATACGCAGTATTTT.

This sequence joins TRBV11-2 and TRBJ2-7; 8 bases match TRBD2. The V gene's germline CDR1 is SGHAT and CDR2 FQNNGV. Trimming took 3 bases from V and 0 from J; bases not matched to a gene: 1. This CDR3 has 14 residues. The CDR3 nucleotides are TGTGCCAGCAGCTTCGGGGGGGACTCCTACGAGCAGTACTTC. It specifies CASSFGGDSYEQYF.

The V call is TRBV5-1, the J call TRBJ2-3; a possible D gene is TRBD2 (6 bases). CDR3 length: 17 residues. CDR1 is SGHRS and CDR2 is YFSETQ in the germline V gene. The V and J ends lost 4 bases and 7 bases respectively, with 25 bases between them. CDR3: CASSAKPGLQESHTQYF. CDR3 nucleotide sequence: TGCGCCAGCAGCGCCAAACCGGGACTCCAAGAATCCCATACGCAGTATTTT.

The gene calls are TRBV5-1 and TRBJ2-1, with TRBD1 matching over 7 bases. This CDR3 region has 16 residues. V lost 0 bases and J lost 4; bases outside the gene matches: 7. Germline loops: CDR1 SGHRS, CDR2 YFSETQ. This CDR3 reads CASSLVDREAYNEQFF. CDR3 coding DNA: TGCGCCAGCAGCTTGGTTGACAGGGAAGCATACAATGAGCAGTTCTTC. Full variable domain (outside the CDR3, taken from reference TRBV5-1 and TRBJ2-1): KAGVTQTPRYLIKTRGQQVTLSCSPISGHRSVSWYQQTPGQGLQFLFEYFSETQRNKGNFPGRFSGRQFSNSRSEMNVSTLELGDSALYLCASSLVDREAYNEQFFGPGTRLTVL.

This chain links TRBV29-1 with TRBJ1-2; D remains unclear. With 1 base removed from V and 4 bases from J, the gap between germline ends came to 16 bases. The germline CDR1 and CDR2 sequences are SQVTM and ANQGSEA. The CDR3 extends over 15 amino acids. The CDR3, as DNA: TGCAGCGTTGAAGTTTTCGAGGGTTCTGGCTATGGCTACACCTTC. It yields the protein CSVEVFEGSGYGYTF.

This clone turned up a few times. The V call is TRBV2, the J call TRBJ1-5; no clear D gene. CDR1 SNHLY and CDR2 FYNNEI come from the germline V gene. The length of the CDR3 is 13 residues. V lost 6 bases and J 6 bases, leaving 12 bases between the germline ends. The CDR3 protein is CASSEWGGQPQHF. DNA of the CDR3: TGTGCCAGCAGCGAATGGGGTGGTCAGCCCCAGCATTTT.

This clone is a singleton in its sample. The gene calls are TRBV7-9 and TRBJ2-7; TRBD1 is a possible D gene (6 bases). This CDR3 has 13 residues. Between the trimmed V and J ends, which lost 8 bases and 5 bases, there was a span of 16 bases. Germline CDR1 SEHNR, CDR2 FQNEAQ (reference sequence). The CDR3 is CASFGRGIHEQYF. CDR3 coding DNA: TGTGCCAGCTTTGGCAGGGGCATCCACGAGCAGTACTTC.

The table lists this clone with a few counts. This chain joins TRBV6-4 and TRBJ2-7; no firm D call. Per the germline V gene, CDR1 is MRHNA and CDR2 is SNTAGT. Deletions cut 0 bases from V and 2 bases from J, with 8 bases between. The CDR3 covers 14 residues. In nucleotides, the CDR3 is TGTGCCAGCAGTGACTCCGACTCCGCCTACGAGCAGTACTTC. Residues: CASSDSDSAYEQYF.

The chain uses TRBV27 and TRBJ1-1; 9 bases agree with TRBD1. V dropped 3 bases and J dropped 1; count of bases not matched to a gene: 6. The CDR3 length is 16 residues. Germline CDR1 is MNHEY and CDR2 is SMNVEV (reference sequence). This CDR3 is CASSFTGGRGNTEAFF. The CDR3 bases are TGTGCCAGCAGTTTTACAGGGGGCCGTGGGAACACTGAAGCTTTCTTT.